The rows below give T cell receptor beta chains drawn from one sample of a study of T cells in Graves' hyperthyroidism and ophthalmopathy. TCRdb ran MiXCR on the multiplex PCR reads and lists one entry per CDR3 protein. This sample has hundreds of thousands of distinct CDR3 sequences; 15% to 19% occur once, and the top ten carry approximately 14%. Sample: blood. Source of these receptors: a woman in her late teens or twenties with Graves' hyperthyroidism. Both conserved end residues are part of each CDR3. D genes are given only for firm matches. Clone size is shown for a subset of rows, as once, few, many or a class of expanded clone.

cdr3_length: 13
v_call: TRBV10-1
j_call: TRBJ1-1
d_call: -
clone_size: -
cdr3_nt: TGCGCCAGCAGTCCCTTTCTGAACACTGAAGCTTTCTTT
cdr3_aa: CASSPFLNTEAFF

cdr3_length: 13
v_call: TRBV20-1
j_call: TRBJ1-1
d_call: TRBD1
clone_size: -
cdr3_nt: TGCGCAGGGACAGGGGGCCCCTTAACTGAAGCTTTCTTT
cdr3_aa: CAGTGGPLTEAFF

cdr3_length: 15
v_call: TRBV12-3/TRBV12-4
j_call: TRBJ1-2
d_call: -
clone_size: few
cdr3_nt: TGTGCCAGCAGTTTAACTCGCCGAGGGTACTATGGCTACACCTTC
cdr3_aa: CASSLTRRGYYGYTF

cdr3_length: 14
v_call: TRBV5-1
j_call: TRBJ1-6
d_call: -
clone_size: many
cdr3_nt: TGCGCCAGCAGCTTGGATCCTCGTGGTTCACCCCTCCACTTT
cdr3_aa: CASSLDPRGSPLHF

cdr3_length: 14
v_call: TRBV18
j_call: TRBJ2-7
d_call: TRBD2
clone_size: many
cdr3_nt: TGTGCCAGCTCACCAGGGGGGGTCACGTACGAGCAGTACTTC
cdr3_aa: CASSPGGVTYEQYF

cdr3_length: 14
v_call: TRBV29-1
j_call: TRBJ2-7
d_call: -
clone_size: -
cdr3_nt: TGCAGCGTTGTTTGGCAGATGGGCTCCTACGAGCAGTACTTC
cdr3_aa: CSVVWQMGSYEQYF

cdr3_length: 12
v_call: TRBV5-1
j_call: TRBJ2-7
d_call: -
clone_size: many
cdr3_nt: TGCGCCAGCAGCTTGGAAGGGGTCGAGCAGTACTTC
cdr3_aa: CASSLEGVEQYF

cdr3_length: 17
v_call: TRBV12-3/TRBV12-4
j_call: TRBJ2-7
d_call: -
clone_size: many
cdr3_nt: TGTGCCAGCAGTTCAACGACTACAGGTCAAAGCTCCTACGAGCAGTACTTC
cdr3_aa: CASSSTTTGQSSYEQYF

cdr3_length: 16
v_call: TRBV7-9
j_call: TRBJ1-2
d_call: -
clone_size: many
cdr3_nt: TGTGCCAGCAGCTTGGCAGGAGGGGCGCGAGACTATGGCTACACCTTC
cdr3_aa: CASSLAGGARDYGYTF

cdr3_length: 16
v_call: TRBV2
j_call: TRBJ1-2
d_call: TRBD1
clone_size: -
cdr3_nt: TGTGCCAGCAGGGGGGGGACAGGGGGGTACAACTATGGCTACACCTTC
cdr3_aa: CASRGGTGGYNYGYTF

cdr3_length: 11
v_call: TRBV20-1
j_call: TRBJ2-7
d_call: -
clone_size: many
cdr3_nt: TGCAGTGCTAGGGACTCGAGCGAGCAGTACTTC
cdr3_aa: CSARDSSEQYF

cdr3_length: 13
v_call: TRBV5-6
j_call: TRBJ2-1
d_call: -
clone_size: -
cdr3_nt: TGTGCCAGCAGGCCGGCCAGGGTGGGTGAGCAGTTCTTC
cdr3_aa: CASRPARVGEQFF

cdr3_length: 13
v_call: TRBV11-2
j_call: TRBJ2-3
d_call: -
clone_size: many
cdr3_nt: TGTGCCAGCAGCTCCCGGGTCACAGATACGCAGTATTTT
cdr3_aa: CASSSRVTDTQYF